The T cell receptor beta chain under discussion was sequenced for a study of T cells in localized non-small cell lung cancer. General study findings and limits: Maximal T cell clonality occurred in uninvolved adjacent lung, with tumor ranking below it.

Clones were sequenced by immunoSEQ multiplex PCR, and TCRdb holds only the in-frame ones, with some missing. The sample lists about 2,200 clones, about 30% occurring once. The CDR3 is 16 amino acids. V trimming: 0 bases; J trimming: 4 bases; junction bases outside the gene matches: 8. CDR1 is MGHRA, CDR2 YSYEKL, per germline. This clone was seen only a few times. No antigen is known for it. Material: normal lung tissue next to the tumor, obtained before any cancer treatment. This receptor was obtained from a female donor aged 60 or older with stage I squamous cell lung carcinoma. The chain has TRBV4-1 and TRBJ2-5; 7 positions agree with TRBD1. CDR3 region: CASSQEWARTGETQYF. The CDR3 coding sequence is TGCGCCAGCAGCCAAGAATGGGCGAGGACAGGAGAGACCCAGTACTTC.